This T cell receptor beta chain was sequenced during a study of graft-versus-host responses after intestinal transplantation. In the study overall: Each transplant was multivisceral, liver-intestinal, or isolated intestinal. Induction with anti-thymocyte globulin, then tacrolimus and steroids for around three years, was given to all recipients.

Only in-frame clones appear in the TCRdb table, and some are missing; sequencing was by immunoSEQ multiplex PCR. The sample has roughly 97,000 clones, around nine tenths seen once; the top ten hold 16%. CDR1 is SGHNT, CDR2 YYREEE, per germline (reference sequence). The junction had 8 bases not matched to a gene; V was cut back by 4 bases and J by 7 bases. The CDR3 runs 14 residues. Findings and limits, study-wide: Detection of GvH clones occurred in recipient marrow, and some had their first appearance in ileum or blood.

On this clone: What it recognizes is unknown.

The chain is built from TRBV5-4 and TRBJ2-5, with 9 bases aligning to TRBD1. The sample was PBMCs, taken around 450 days after intestinal transplant. This TCR came from a human patient who received an intestinal transplant, so some T cells may come from the graft donor. CDR3 coding DNA: TGTGCCAGCAGCACGGGACAGGGACCGGGGACCCAGTACTTC. Its protein is CASSTGQGPGTQYF.